This is a list of T cell receptor beta chains from one sample in a study of blood T cells in healthy people across ages. TCRdb reprocessed the 5' RACE reads via MiXCR and lists one record per CDR3 protein. Of around 500,000 distinct CDR3 sequences in the sample, around 50% were seen once. Sequenced sample: blood. The receptors shown here come from a man older than 75 in good health. Both conserved end residues are part of each CDR3.

v_call | cdr3_aa
TRBV3-1 | CASSPPGVYGYTF
TRBV7-2 | CAGSLFSGSSYNEQFF
TRBV7-2 | CASSLGTGENNQPQHF
TRBV20-1 | CSARIPPSSYEQYF
TRBV3-1 | CASSQRQTRREQYF
TRBV6-6 | CASSPPGAETQYF
TRBV9 | CASSGLRAGELFF
TRBV7-9 | CASSVVSKGGEQYF
TRBV30 | CAWSESTVVYGYTF
TRBV20-1 | CSARDSSGVYEQFF
TRBV20-1 | CSARSPGVSTDTQYF
TRBV20-1 | CSARGFVTDTQYF
TRBV29-1 | CSVAAQPNEKLFF
TRBV5-1 | CAGSRTGQGVSYNEQFF
TRBV7-9 | CASIRTSGNTDTQYF
TRBV7-2 | CASSLTGHYNEQFF
TRBV6-6 | CASSYASANTGELFF
TRBV27 | CASSFRGQAYEQYF
TRBV5-1 | CASSFLAGRGGGYTF
TRBV3-1 | CASSQGDSASYGYTF
TRBV10-2 | CASSAQGGNIQYF
TRBV6-6 | CASSSGLAGGAADIQYF
TRBV5-1 | CASSSGQGFGYTF
TRBV28 | CASSLPEGVPYEQYF
TRBV27 | CASSPTNPRNIQYF
TRBV7-9 | CASSLLRGDTEAFF
TRBV29-1 | CSVEVGGSNTEAFF
TRBV19 | CASSIKTAGTDTQYF
TRBV4-3 | CASSSSGSLSTGTQYF
TRBV12-3/TRBV12-4 | CASSYSGTSGQETQYF
TRBV4-1 | CASSQDKGTDRSYEQYF
TRBV29-1 | CSARQGTSGEQYF
TRBV7-9 | CASSSTLVLSYEQYF
TRBV6-5 | CASSYSAGNQNTEAFF
TRBV7-2 | CASSRVHSGGNYEQYF
TRBV7-2 | CASSHAGGPSYNEQFF
TRBV20-1 | CSANLGRVADNEQFF
TRBV7-2 | CASSLGQWADNSPLHF
TRBV9 | CASSVVGSPSYEQYF
TRBV7-2 | CASSLQTTNEKLFF
TRBV10-3 | CAIGLAGNTDTQYF
TRBV6-1 | CASKGQGELRSSYNEQFF
TRBV6-5 | CASSSRSEKLFF
TRBV12-3/TRBV12-4 | CASSLFGQDEKLFF
TRBV6-6 | CASSQGRLVEFF
TRBV12-3/TRBV12-4 | CASSYMGTGVPDTQYF
TRBV20-1 | CSASHGNEQFF
TRBV7-2 | CASSLGSSGRTPYEQYF
TRBV6-6 | CASTEGQGYEQFF
TRBV7-2 | CASRSRDRGNNEQFF
TRBV12-3/TRBV12-4 | CASSLQGLGHSPLHF
TRBV7-6 | CASSWTEGQETQYF
TRBV6-6 | CASSYSLATDTQYF
TRBV7-2 | CASSGSGFDEQYF
TRBV29-1 | CSVGGNSNQPQHF
TRBV5-6 | CASSRRRTGSYNEQFF
TRBV27 | CASSIGLATPEETQYF
TRBV7-9 | CASSQNRGLVTDTQYF
TRBV28 | CASSIPSSGANVLTF